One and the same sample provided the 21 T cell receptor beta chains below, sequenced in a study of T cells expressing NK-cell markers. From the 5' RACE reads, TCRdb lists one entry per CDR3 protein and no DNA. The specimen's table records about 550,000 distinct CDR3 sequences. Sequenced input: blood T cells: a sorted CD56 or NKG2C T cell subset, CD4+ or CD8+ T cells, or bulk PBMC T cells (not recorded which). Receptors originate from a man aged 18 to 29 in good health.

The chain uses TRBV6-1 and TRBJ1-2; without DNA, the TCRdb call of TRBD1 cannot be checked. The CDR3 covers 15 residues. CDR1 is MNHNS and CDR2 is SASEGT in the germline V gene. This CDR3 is CASSEASGAGYGYTF.

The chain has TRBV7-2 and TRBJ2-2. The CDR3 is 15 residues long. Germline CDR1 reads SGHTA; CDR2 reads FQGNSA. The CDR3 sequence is CASSPTAYPQGELFF.

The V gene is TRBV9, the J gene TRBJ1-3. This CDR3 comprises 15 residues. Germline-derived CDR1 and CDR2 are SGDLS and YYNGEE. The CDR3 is CASSERPRTGNTIYF.

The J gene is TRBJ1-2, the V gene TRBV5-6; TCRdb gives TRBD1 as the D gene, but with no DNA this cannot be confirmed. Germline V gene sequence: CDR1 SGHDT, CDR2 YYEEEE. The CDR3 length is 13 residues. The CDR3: CASSRDRSGGDTF.

The chain's CDR3 is CASIAGNSNQPQHF. The chain recombines TRBV28 with TRBJ1-5. Looked up from germline, CDR1 is MDHEN and CDR2 is SYDVKM. The CDR3 runs to 14 residues.

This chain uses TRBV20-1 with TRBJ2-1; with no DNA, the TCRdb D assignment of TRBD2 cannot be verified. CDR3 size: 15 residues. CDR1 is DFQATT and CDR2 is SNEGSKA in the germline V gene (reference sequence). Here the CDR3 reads CSVGLLAGERNEQFF.

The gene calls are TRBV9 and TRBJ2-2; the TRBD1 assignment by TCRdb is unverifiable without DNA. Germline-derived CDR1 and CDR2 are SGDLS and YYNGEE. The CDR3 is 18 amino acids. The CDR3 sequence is CASSGPPGGSGNTGELFF.

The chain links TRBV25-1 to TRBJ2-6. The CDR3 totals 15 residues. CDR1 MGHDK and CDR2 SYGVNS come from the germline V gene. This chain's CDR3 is CASSPRSGGANVLTF. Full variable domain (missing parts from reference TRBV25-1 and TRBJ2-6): EADIYQTPRYLVIGTGKKITLECSQTMGHDKMYWYQQDPGMELHLIHYSYGVNSTEKGDLSSESTVSRIRTEHFPLTLESARPSHTSQYLCASSPRSGGANVLTFGAGSRLTVL.

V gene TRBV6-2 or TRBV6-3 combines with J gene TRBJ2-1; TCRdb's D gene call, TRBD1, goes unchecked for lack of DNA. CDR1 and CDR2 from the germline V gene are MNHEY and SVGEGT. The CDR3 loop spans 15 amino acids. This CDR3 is CASTGGQGMWNEQFF.

CDR3 sequence: CASSSMTSGTLWGDEQFF. The V gene is TRBV6-5, the J gene TRBJ2-1; TCRdb designates TRBD2, a call that cannot be tested without DNA. CDR1 is MNHEY and CDR2 is SVGAGI in the germline V gene. This CDR3 contains 18 residues.

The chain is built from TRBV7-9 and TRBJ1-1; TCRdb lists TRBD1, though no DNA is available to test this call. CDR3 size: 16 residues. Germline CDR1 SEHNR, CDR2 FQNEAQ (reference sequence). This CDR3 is CASSKRTGSMNTEAFF.

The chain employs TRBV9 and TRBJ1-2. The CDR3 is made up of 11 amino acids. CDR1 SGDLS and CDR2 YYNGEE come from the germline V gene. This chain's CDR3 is CASRSVDGYTF.

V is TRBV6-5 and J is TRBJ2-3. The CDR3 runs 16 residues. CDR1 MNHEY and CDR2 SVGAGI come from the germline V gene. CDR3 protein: CASSYRLAESTDTQYF.

The CDR3 loop is CASSLVGEKDTQYF. This chain links TRBV12-3 or TRBV12-4 with TRBJ2-3. The CDR3 runs to 14 residues.

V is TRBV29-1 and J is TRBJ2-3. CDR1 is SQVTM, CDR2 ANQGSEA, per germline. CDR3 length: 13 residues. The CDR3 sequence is CSVEVSGTDTQYF.

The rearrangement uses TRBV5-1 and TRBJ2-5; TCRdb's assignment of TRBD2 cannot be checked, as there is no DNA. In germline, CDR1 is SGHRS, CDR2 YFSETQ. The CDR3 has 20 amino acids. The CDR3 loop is CASSLPRASGSRALQETQYF. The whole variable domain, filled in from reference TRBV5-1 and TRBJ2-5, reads KAGVTQTPRYLIKTRGQQVTLSCSPISGHRSVSWYQQTPGQGLQFLFEYFSETQRNKGNFPGRFSGRQFSNSRSEMNVSTLELGDSALYLCASSLPRASGSRALQETQYFGPGTRLLVL.

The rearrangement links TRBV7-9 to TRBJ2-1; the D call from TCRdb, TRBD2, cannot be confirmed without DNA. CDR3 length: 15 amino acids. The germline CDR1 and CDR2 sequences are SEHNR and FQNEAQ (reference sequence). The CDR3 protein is CASSPGGLAGDAQFF.

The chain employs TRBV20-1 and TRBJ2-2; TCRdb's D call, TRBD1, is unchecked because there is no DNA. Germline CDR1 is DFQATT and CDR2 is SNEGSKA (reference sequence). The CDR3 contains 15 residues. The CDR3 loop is CSARDRQVYTGELFF.

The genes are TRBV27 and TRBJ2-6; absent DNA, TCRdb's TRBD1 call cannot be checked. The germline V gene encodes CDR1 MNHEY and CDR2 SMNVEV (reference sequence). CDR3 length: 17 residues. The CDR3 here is CASSLKPPGAGANVLTF. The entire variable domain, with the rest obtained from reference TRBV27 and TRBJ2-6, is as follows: EAQVTQNPRYLITVTGKKLTVTCSQNMNHEYMSWYRQDPGLGLRQIYYSMNVEVTDKGDVPEGYKVSRKEKRNFPLILESPSPNQTSLYFCASSLKPPGAGANVLTFGAGSRLTVL.

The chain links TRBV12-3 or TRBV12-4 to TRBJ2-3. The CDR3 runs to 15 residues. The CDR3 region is CASGPSGSRADTQYF.

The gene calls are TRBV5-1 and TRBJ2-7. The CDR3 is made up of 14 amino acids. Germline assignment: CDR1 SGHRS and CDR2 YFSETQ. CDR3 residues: CASRNPQSSYEQYF.